A selection of T cell receptor beta chains follows, all from one sample in a study of cytomegalovirus exposure and HLA in healthy donors. Generated by immunoSEQ multiplex PCR, the TCRdb table keeps only in-frame clones and is missing some. The repertoire holds some 170,000 clones, with about 89% as singletons. Material: PBMCs. These TCRs come from a man aged 25 to 40 in good health and CMV-seropositive. The CDR3 runs from the conserved cysteine through the conserved F or W. A D gene is named only where the DNA matches it firmly. Clone size is not always given. Where it is, it says once, few, many or a class for expanded clones.

d_call j_call v_call clone_size cdr3_nt cdr3_aa
TRBD1 TRBJ1-3 TRBV5-1 . TGCGCCAGCAGCTTGGCGGGGACAGGGTATGGAAACACCATATATTTT CASSLAGTGYGNTIYF
. TRBJ1-5 TRBV5-4 . TGTGCCAGCAGCTTCGGGGTGGTGGGTCAGCCCCAGCATTTT CASSFGVVGQPQHF
TRBD2 TRBJ2-7 TRBV19 . TGTGCCACCCGAGCGGGGTTAGAGCAGTACTTC CATRAGLEQYF
. TRBJ2-7 TRBV7-6 . TGTGCCAGCTCGGGGACGGCGCCGCAGGGGCAGTACTTC CASSGTAPQGQYF
. TRBJ1-1 TRBV6-5 once TGTGCCAGCATCGGGACGGGGGCTTTCTTT CASIGTGAFF
. TRBJ1-5 TRBV19 . TGTGCCAGTAGAATCCGGGGTAGGGCTAGCAATCAGCCCCAGCATTTT CASRIRGRASNQPQHF
. TRBJ1-1 TRBV27 . TGTGCCAGCAGTTTAGGGAACACTGAAGCTTTCTTT CASSLGNTEAFF
. TRBJ2-4 TRBV5-6 . TGTGCCAGCAGTCGACGACAGTTGGACATTCAGTACTTC CASSRRQLDIQYF
TRBD1 TRBJ2-1 TRBV29-1 once TGCAGCGCCGGACAGGGCTACAATGAGCAGTTCTTC CSAGQGYNEQFF
. TRBJ2-5 TRBV14 . TGTGCCAGCAGCCGAATACCTGCCGGACAAGAGACCCAGTACTTC CASSRIPAGQETQYF
TRBD1 TRBJ2-2 TRBV2 . TGTGCCAGCAGGGGGACAGGGCGCGGGGAGCTGTTTTTT CASRGTGRGELFF
TRBD1 TRBJ2-3 TRBV4-2 . TGTGCCAGCAGCCGAGAGGACAGGGCAGATACGCAGTATTTT CASSREDRADTQYF
. TRBJ2-5 TRBV7-9 . TGTGCCAGCAGCTTATCCACCTGGGCCCAGTACTTC CASSLSTWAQYF